This TCR beta chain derives from a study of shared clonotypes between healthy human individuals. Study information: A few men and a couple of women, aged 18 to 49, were donors.

Donation came from healthy HIV-negative adults that had no recent acute infections or vaccinations. Splitting the CD4+ cells yielded a CD45RA+ naive subset and a CD45RA-negative memory subset. Study outcomes and limitations: Relative to memory subsets, naive subsets generally showed larger estimated richness.

TCRdb's table, derived via immunoSEQ multiplex PCR, lists solely in-frame clones and lacks some. The sample consists of approximately 2,300,000 clones, 85% to 95% of them appearing once. V lost 4 bases to trimming and J lost 4 bases, with 16 bases between them. The CDR3 sequence is 14 residues long. Per germline, CDR1 SQVTM and CDR2 ANQGSEA. Turning to this clone: The antigen is not known.

The specimen was naive CD4+ T cells from PBMCs. Subset specified: CD45RA+ positively selected. The source of this sequence is a man between 18 and 29 years old in good health. Some clones in this sample may be carry-over from other donors' samples. The chain carries TRBV29-1 and TRBJ2-5, with D possibly being TRBD2 (7 bases). In DNA, the CDR3 is TGCAGCGTTGCCCCCAGGGGCGGGGGAGAGACCCAGTACTTC. Protein sequence: CSVAPRGGGETQYF.